A selection of T cell receptor beta chains follows, all from one sample in a study of blood T cell repertoires in COVID-19. Data came from immunoSEQ multiplex PCR; TCRdb stores just in-frame clones and leaves some out. Seen here are approximately 150,000 clones, less than 90% observed once, and the top ten hold approximately 7.7%. The sequenced material came from PBMCs or T cells enriched from blood (not recorded which). The source is a woman aged 50 to 60 who had recovered from COVID-19. CDR3s include the opening cysteine and the closing phenylalanine or tryptophan.

v_call	j_call	cdr3_aa
TRBV3-1/TRBV3-2	TRBJ1-4	CASSQDFGGFREKLFF
TRBV27	TRBJ2-1	CASSFWDRGEQFF
TRBV10-3	TRBJ2-2	CAIKIAGANTGELFF
TRBV10-1	TRBJ2-3	CASSTLAGAQYF
TRBV6-1	TRBJ1-5	CASSGGDRYSNQPQHF
TRBV7-9	TRBJ1-4	CASSHFILEGGEKLFF
TRBV6-1	TRBJ2-4	CASREARQGDKNIQYF
TRBV7-2	TRBJ1-6	CASSLSTQGNSPLHF
TRBV28	TRBJ1-6	CASSPPRSYNSPLHF
TRBV21-1	TRBJ2-5	CASSKKLSGWRGTQYF
TRBV5-8	TRBJ1-6	CAFDMRDNSPLHF
TRBV19	TRBJ1-5	CASRDRDQPQHF
TRBV7-9	TRBJ1-1	CASSLDSGRWMNTEAFF
TRBV5-1	TRBJ2-3	CASREGPGDTQYF
TRBV12-5	TRBJ1-1	CASGDRGDSGEAFF
TRBV7-3	TRBJ2-1	CASSLQPSSYNEQFF
TRBV28	TRBJ1-2	CASTRSGVSYYGYTF
TRBV4-2	TRBJ1-1	CASSQPIQGRGTEAFF
TRBV10-2	TRBJ1-3	CASSYGIGGNTIYF
TRBV7-2	TRBJ1-1	CASSLARFGEAFF
TRBV6-5	TRBJ2-7	CASSSGQGATREQYF
TRBV9	TRBJ2-1	CASSAQRGASFSYNEQFF
TRBV7-2	TRBJ2-7	CASSLGLGADEQYF
TRBV6-2/TRBV6-3	TRBJ1-6	CASSSLRALNSPLHF
TRBV7-2	TRBJ1-6	CASSLEGDRGASPLHF
TRBV11-3	TRBJ2-6	CASSRGRSGANVLTF
TRBV9	TRBJ1-1	CASSVSVVNTEAFF
TRBV27	TRBJ1-1	CASSLTRNTEAFF
TRBV12-3/TRBV12-4	TRBJ1-5	CASSSATVQPQHF
TRBV19	TRBJ1-2	CASSGNRGIYYTF
TRBV25-1	TRBJ1-1	CASSEQGASGAFF
TRBV5-1	TRBJ2-1	CASSLYPAGGSYNEQFF
TRBV24-1	TRBJ2-3	CATSFQSTDTQYF
TRBV4-3	TRBJ1-2	CASSHQATSARDGYTF
TRBV29-1	TRBJ1-2	CSVLLWGVGGYTF
TRBV27	TRBJ1-6	CASSKNSSPLHF
TRBV27	TRBJ2-1	CASSERNEQFF
TRBV4-1	TRBJ2-7	CASSQMGQGTLEQYF
TRBV19	TRBJ1-1	CASRADRQNTEAFF
TRBV24-1	TRBJ1-4	CATSGAGPRQEKLFF
TRBV7-3	TRBJ2-1	CASSLTSGGTQYNEQFF
TRBV9	TRBJ1-1	CASSVGAGNTEAFF
TRBV5-1	TRBJ1-5	CASSFDSPNQPQHF
TRBV27	TRBJ2-3	CASRRTRGVSTDTQYF
TRBV3-1/TRBV3-2	TRBJ2-7	CASSLPSGYEQYF
TRBV5-1	TRBJ1-6	CASSLGHASYNSPLHF
TRBV4-3	TRBJ1-5	CASSQDRLNQPQHF
TRBV14	TRBJ2-2	CASSQVESGELFF
TRBV6-5	TRBJ2-7	CASSYTPPGGINEQYF
TRBV6-5	TRBJ2-1	CASISTGRYEQFF
TRBV18	TRBJ1-5	CASSPTGQGMGQPQHF
TRBV19	TRBJ1-1	CASSRQGQTEAFF
TRBV6-5	TRBJ1-1	CAITWSGTGSVFF